The 8 T cell receptor beta chains below come from one sample, sequenced in a study of T cells in women clearing cervical HPV infection. Method: immunoSEQ multiplex PCR; TCRdb's copy keeps in-frame clones and lacks some. The sample data list approximately 44,000 clones. Input material: blood buffy coat. The source is a woman aged 18 to 75 with a cervical HPV16 infection that either progressed to CIN3+ or cleared (not recorded which).

The sequenced CDR3 bases are TGTGCCAGCAGCTTGCCCGACAGGGGGCTTACTGAA. Its protein is CASSLPDRGLTE. The whole CDR3 sequence is CASSLPDRGLTEAFF. V and J are TRBV5-6 and TRBJ1-1, with TRBD1 identical over 10 bases. The observed sequence ends 3 residues before the CDR3 terminus, with the missing tail filled in from the germline J gene. The V segment lost 1 base and the J segment 5 bases; nucleotides outside the gene matches: 5. CDR1 and CDR2 (germline): SGHDT, YYEEEE. The CDR3 spans 15 residues. Based on the CDR3 plus reference TRBV5-6 and TRBJ1-1, the full variable domain is DAGVTQSPTHLIKTRGQQVTLRCSPKSGHDTVSWYQQALGQGPQFIFQYYEEEERQRGNFPDRFSGHQFPNYSSELNVNALLLGDSALYLCASSLPDRGLTEAFFGQGTRLTVV.

In regard to this clone: The read is 3 residues too short to cover the CDR3 end, so that end is filled in from the germline J gene. V gene TRBV20-1 combines with J gene TRBJ2-1; 7 positions match TRBD2. CDR3 length: 15 amino acids. Germline V gene data show CDR1 as DFQATT and CDR2 as SNEGSKA (reference sequence). V lost 5 bases to trimming and J lost 7 bases; unmatched junction nucleotides: 14. The CDR3 reads CSAYGLGKRSNEQFF. The CDR3 DNA, read in part, is TGCAGTGCTTACGGACTAGGAAAGCGCTCAAATGAG.

Comment on this clone: The sequenced fragment ends 3 residues before the CDR3 boundary, so the rest is inferred from the germline J gene. The rearrangement joins TRBV4-2 to TRBJ2-1, with 10 bases aligning to TRBD2. Germline V CDR1 and CDR2: LGHNA, YNFKEQ. Germline trimming cut 4 bases from V and 0 bases from J; bases unmatched to any gene: 18. The CDR3 runs 21 residues. This CDR3 is CASSRPSGGHGRESSYNEQFF. Partial CDR3 DNA: TGTGCCAGCAGCCGCCCTAGCGGGGGCCACGGTAGAGAGAGCTCCTACAATGAG.

The sequenced CDR3 bases are TGTGCCAGCAGCTTGGGTAGACTAGCGGACCAAGAGACC. Residues: CASSLGRLADQET. The whole CDR3 reads CASSLGRLADQETQYF. This chain joins TRBV5-4 and TRBJ2-5; 9 bases match TRBD2. The read ends 3 residues shy of where the CDR3 ends; the end is completed using the germline J gene. V lost 0 bases and J lost 0; bases outside the gene matches: 3. The germline V gene has CDR1 SGHNT and CDR2 YYREEE (reference sequence). This CDR3 has 16 residues. The variable domain in full, with the rest retrieved from reference TRBV5-4 and TRBJ2-5, is ETGVTQSPTHLIKTRGQQVTLRCSSQSGHNTVSWYQQALGQGPQFIFQYYREEENGRGNFPPRFSGLQFPNYSSELNVNALELDDSALYLCASSLGRLADQETQYFGPGTRLLVL.

Worth noting for this clone: Read coverage stops 3 residues before the CDR3 terminus; the germline J gene supplies the remainder. The chain couples TRBV5-4 to TRBJ2-5; 9 nucleotides align to TRBD2. Germline values: CDR1 SGHNT, CDR2 YYREEE (reference sequence). V shed 2 bases and J 4 bases; nucleotides not matched to a gene: 9. The CDR3 consists of 16 residues. The CDR3 here is CASSLGSGGIRETQYF. The covered CDR3 bases are TGTGCCAGCAGCTTAGGGAGCGGGGGGATCCGAGAGACC.

A remark on this clone: The CDR3 goes on 3 residues after the read ends, and that part is filled in from the germline J gene. The V gene is TRBV7-9, the J gene TRBJ1-5; TRBD1 agrees at 9 bases. The CDR3 has 14 residues. Germline trimming cut 5 bases from V and 9 bases from J; bases unmatched to any gene: 8. CDR1 is SEHNR and CDR2 is FQNEAQ in the germline V gene (reference sequence). This CDR3 reads CASSEGTGSRPQHF. The CDR3 DNA, read in part, is TGTGCCAGCAGCGAAGGGACAGGGAGTCGGCCC.

Regarding this clone: Coverage ceases 3 residues before the CDR3 finishes, and the germline J gene fills in the end. The chain is built from TRBV18 and TRBJ2-1; 9 bases agree with TRBD2. Losses at the gene ends were 0 bases for V and 7 bases for J; bases not matched to a gene: 7. CDR3 length: 16 amino acids. Germline V CDR1 and CDR2: KGHSH, LQKENI. CDR3 residues: CASSPPLREGHNEQFF. The part of the CDR3 DNA that was read is TGTGCCAGCTCACCACCGCTGCGGGAGGGCCATAATGAG.

To note about this clone: The read gets to within 3 residues of the CDR3 end, and the germline J gene fills in the rest. The V and J genes are TRBV7-9 and TRBJ1-2, with D perhaps TRBD1 (6 bases). This CDR3 region has 13 residues. The V gene lost 4 bases and the J gene lost 6 bases, with 12 bases spanning the gap. Germline V gene data show CDR1 as SEHNR and CDR2 as FQNEAQ (reference sequence). CDR3 loop: CASSSRQVHGYTF. CDR3 DNA (partial): TGTGCCAGCAGCTCCAGACAGGTTCATGGC.